This T cell receptor beta chain was recorded in a study of T cells in Graves' hyperthyroidism and ophthalmopathy. Study-wide results and caveats: Stable hyperthyroidism was separated from ophthalmopathy by a model based on 13 V-J features.

This clonotype was recorded many times. Its antigen remains unknown. Amplified TCR beta CDR3 regions came from RNA transcripts. A set of HTBI primers served as the primers for a first-round RT-PCR of the TCR CDR3. From the multiplex PCR reads, TCRdb called clonotypes with MiXCR, one entry per CDR3 protein. The sample includes 300,000 to 350,000 distinct CDR3 sequences, 21% of them seen just once. Exclusion of patients followed from uncontrolled infection, other autoimmune disease, pregnancy or lactation. CDR1 is KGHSH, CDR2 LQKENI, per germline. V was clipped by 8 bases and J by 5 bases; unmatched bases: 8. This CDR3 is 14 amino acids long.

This sequence joins TRBV18 and TRBJ1-4; 7 bases match TRBD1. The sequenced material came from blood. This sequence was found in a woman aged 45-60 years with Graves' hyperthyroidism. The CDR3 spells CASARDSLNEKLFF. DNA for the CDR3: TGTGCCAGCGCGCGGGACAGTCTAAATGAAAAACTGTTTTTT.